This TCR beta chain was profiled in a study of T cell repertoires in cytomegalovirus infection (dated by TCRdb to 2018 to 2020). About the study as a whole: Alongside well-studied HLA-B-restricted epitopes, the peptide stimulations were aimed at recently identified HLA-C-restricted CMV epitopes, whose presentation resists viral immunomodulation. Because public TCR beta signatures pointed to carriage of CMV infection together with the matching HLA type, the HLA type of each donor mattered for the analysis.

TCRdb names Illumina HiSeq 1500 as the instrument used. TCRdb's own reprocessing of the public reads used fastp at Q25 and MiXCR and kept productive beta chains. Entries that share a CDR3 protein sequence are merged under the most common genes and DNA. The sample profile shows hundreds of thousands of distinct CDR3 sequences; approximately 33% of them were found once. The ten largest clones take up 18% of the sample. Overall results and qualifications from the work: In both this cohort and an independent cohort of some 380 donors, the cumulative frequency of public TCR beta family members distinguished carriers of CMV infection plus the relevant HLA type. The ex vivo response was dominated by HLA-C-restricted CMV-specific TCR beta clonotypes, which also provided the single most frequent clonotype in two of eight donors.

Comments on this clonotype: This receptor's antigen is unknown. No base quality values were provided; no much bigger clone lies one nucleotide off.

The sample's treatment or condition label is to be understood as: in vitro stimulation with specific CMV peptide epitopes to enrich CMV-specific T cells. The CDR3 covers 14 residues, taking in both the cysteine and the phenylalanine. The only DNA kept is the CDR3, 42 bases in frame from the first base. Sequences DFQATT (CDR1) and SNEGSKA (CDR2) are obtained from the germline V gene (reference sequence). V gives up 3 bases and J gives up 2 bases, and the segment between their germline ends measures 14 bases. This clonotype originated in a human donor in good health (CMV status not recorded). Some clones in this sample may be carry-over from other donors' samples. In this chain, TRBV20-1 is recombined with TRBJ2-7; the D gene identity is not certain. Sequences were derived from cultured PBMCs, sampled from culture after CMV antigen stimulation. The DNA sequence is as follows: TGCAGTGCTAGGAAGCCCCGCTCGGCCTACGAGCAGTACTTC. It codes for CSARKPRSAYEQYF.